These 8 T cell receptor beta chains were all obtained from the same sample, sequenced in a study of shared clonotypes between healthy human individuals. Libraries were prepared by immunoSEQ multiplex PCR; TCRdb keeps only in-frame clonotypes and omits some of them. Among some 2.1 million clones listed, 85% to 95% were seen once. The naive CD8 population came from CD45RO-negative cells selected for CCR7, without terminally differentiated effector memory CD45RA+ cells. The source material was naive CD8+ T cells sorted from blood. The origin of the receptors is a man younger than 35 in good health.

The genes are TRBV6-5 and TRBJ2-7; D unresolved. The V end lost 2 bases, the J end lost 3 bases, and 8 bases lay between the germline ends. The V gene's germline CDR1 is MNHEY and CDR2 SVGAGI. This CDR3 is built from 13 residues. CDR3 in DNA: TGTGCCAGCAGTTACGCAGCCCGCTACGAGCAGTACTTC. It translates to CASSYAARYEQYF.

This clone is a singleton in its sample. The chain combines TRBV6-5 with TRBJ2-7; 7 bases map to TRBD1. The trim removed 5 bases at V and 2 bases at J, leaving 9 bases unmatched. The CDR3 spans 15 residues. Per the germline V gene, CDR1 is MNHEY and CDR2 is SVGAGI. CDR3: CASSVGQALAYEQYF. The CDR3 DNA reads TGTGCCAGCAGTGTTGGACAGGCTCTGGCCTACGAGCAGTACTTC.

The chain uses TRBV19 and TRBJ1-1; D unclear. This CDR3 has 13 amino acids. Trimming shortened V by 0 bases and J by 6 bases, and 8 bases separated the two germline ends. Per the germline V gene, CDR1 is LNHDA and CDR2 is SQIVND (reference sequence). The CDR3 loop is CASSIDVASEAFF. The CDR3 bases are TGTGCCAGTAGTATAGATGTAGCTTCTGAAGCTTTCTTT.

The chain joins TRBV10-3 to TRBJ2-6; 8 nucleotides line up with TRBD1. Germline CDR1 reads ENHRY; CDR2 reads SYGVKD. The CDR3 is 18 residues long. V lost 6 bases and J lost 2; bases outside the gene matches: 12. This chain's CDR3 is CAIRRADRGVTGANVLTF. Written as DNA, the CDR3 is TGTGCCATCAGGAGGGCCGACAGGGGAGTAACTGGGGCCAACGTCCTGACTTTC.

V usage is TRBV9 and J usage is TRBJ2-3; maybe TRBD2 (6 bases). Germline loops: CDR1 SGDLS, CDR2 YYNGEE. Deletions cut 3 bases from V and 0 bases from J, with 17 bases between. This CDR3 contains 17 residues. In nucleotides, the CDR3 is TGTGCCAGCAGCGAGAGACTAGTTCCTGCTAGCACAGATACGCAGTATTTT. The encoded protein is CASSERLVPASTDTQYF.

This rearrangement joins TRBV27 to TRBJ1-6; D unresolved. In germline, CDR1 is MNHEY, CDR2 SMNVEV (reference sequence). The CDR3 has 12 residues. Trimming left V 7 bases short and J 5 bases short, with 6 bases between. The CDR3 nucleotides read TGTGCCAGCACCACCCATAATTCACCCCTCCACTTT. Amino acids: CASTTHNSPLHF.

The chain joins TRBV5-1 to TRBJ1-3; D is ambiguous. This CDR3 has 15 amino acids. Germline lookup yields CDR1 SGHRS and CDR2 YFSETQ. With 0 bases removed from V and 0 bases from J, the gap between germline ends came to 7 bases. Here the CDR3 reads CASSLGELSGNTIYF. In DNA, the CDR3 is TGCGCCAGCAGCTTGGGGGAACTCTCTGGAAACACCATATATTTT.

This clone was seen more than once but under ten times. V and J are TRBV19 and TRBJ2-2; D perhaps matches TRBD2 (5 bases). Germline-derived CDR1 and CDR2 are LNHDA and SQIVND (reference sequence). The CDR3 has 15 residues. The V end lost 8 bases, the J end lost 0 bases, and 13 bases lay between the germline ends. This chain's CDR3 is CASGGHYANTGELFF. CDR3 sequence (DNA): TGTGCCAGTGGCGGGCACTACGCGAACACCGGGGAGCTGTTTTTT.